Detailed here is one T cell receptor (beta chain). The sample originates from a study of response to subunit inactivated influenza vaccine. Per germline, CDR1 MNHEY and CDR2 SMNVEV (reference sequence). This CDR3 spans 15 amino acids. The V end lost 4 bases, the J end lost 5 bases, and 16 bases lay between the germline ends. Each CDR3 protein gets one entry after TCRdb re-called the RT-PCR reads with MiXCR. The repertoire holds some 540,000 distinct CDR3 sequences, around 25% seen once, with 2.8% in the top ten. The same data also contributed to another study, on T cells expressing NK-cell markers. That study adds: In generating TCR beta cDNA, 5'RACE template switching with UMIs was used.

Sample: CD4+ T cells sorted from PBMCs, taken 12 days after vaccination. V and J are TRBV27 and TRBJ2-3; D unresolved. The receptor was isolated from a man in his fifties who received an inactivated influenza vaccine. The CDR3 bases are TGTGCCAGCAGTTCCCTGAGCCCGGCGCTAGATACGCAGTATTTT. Its protein is CASSSLSPALDTQYF.